The sequence of this TCR beta chain was determined in a study of T-cell memory formation after mild COVID-19. Regarding the study as a whole: CD4+ contracting clones were mainly CM and EM; CD8+ ones, EMRA. Second-wave clones with a day 37 peak had unconfirmed SARS-CoV-2 specificity. The appearance of some responding clones in pre-infection memory suggested that cross-reactive memory joined.

Regarding this clonotype: Its antigen remains unknown.

Germline-derived CDR1 and CDR2 are MNHEY and SMNVEV (reference sequence). The CDR3 extends over 14 amino acids. V gave up 6 bases and J gave up 5 bases; unmatched junction bases: 4. From the 5' RACE reads, TCRdb called clonotypes with MiXCR, one entry per CDR3 protein. The data hold around 250,000 distinct CDR3 sequences, with 15% to 20% observed a single time. The receptor was derived from a man aged 18 to 29 who had mild COVID-19 (a few samples of this study predate the infection). Cell type and time point are not known. The chain uses TRBV27 and TRBJ2-2; 9 nucleotides agree with TRBD1. Material: PBMCs or a T cell subset sorted from them (not recorded which). DNA of the CDR3: TGTGCCAGCAGACAGGGGGCGAGAACCGGGGAGCTGTTTTTT. Amino acids: CASRQGARTGELFF.